Below, 31 T cell receptor beta chains from the same sample are listed, as sequenced in a study of cytomegalovirus exposure and HLA in healthy donors. The PCR employed 60 Vbeta primers together with 13 Jbeta primers. The protocol was immunoSEQ multiplex PCR, while the TCRdb copy is restricted to in-frame clones and leaves out a portion. This repertoire includes tens of thousands of clones. The material sequenced was PBMCs. These TCRs come from a female donor in good health and CMV-seropositive.

The chain has TRBV29-1 and TRBJ1-1, with 9 bases lining up with TRBD1. Germline trimming cut 6 bases from V and 3 bases from J; bases unmatched to any gene: 5. The CDR3 consists of 13 residues. CDR1 is SQVTM, CDR2 ANQGSEA, per germline. CDR3 residues: CSVKQGADTEAFF. In nucleotides, the CDR3 is TGCAGCGTCAAACAGGGGGCGGACACTGAAGCTTTCTTT.

This chain joins TRBV29-1 and TRBJ2-2; TRBD1 aligns across 7 bases. Germline V gene sequence: CDR1 SQVTM, CDR2 ANQGSEA. V lost 3 bases, J lost 1 base, and 5 bases stayed unmatched. CDR3 length: 15 amino acids. CDR3: CSVEVTGLNTGELFF. The CDR3 DNA sequence: TGCAGCGTTGAGGTGACAGGGTTGAACACCGGGGAGCTGTTTTTT.

The rearrangement uses TRBV7-6 and TRBJ2-3; 9 bases line up with TRBD2. CDR1 and CDR2 (germline): SGHVS, FNYEAQ. The trim removed 8 bases at V and 0 bases at J, leaving 6 bases unmatched. This CDR3 is built from 15 residues. In DNA, the CDR3 is TGTGCCAGCGGGCTAGCGGGATCAAGCACAGATACGCAGTATTTT. Protein sequence: CASGLAGSSTDTQYF.

The chain couples TRBV18 to TRBJ1-2; 7 nucleotides agree with TRBD1. J gave up 8 bases and V 6 bases, and 12 bases lay outside the gene matches. Germline CDR1 and CDR2: KGHSH and LQKENI. The length of the CDR3 is 14 residues. DNA for the CDR3: TGTGCCAGCTCTCCTACAGGGGACCGATTGGGCTACACCTTC. It is translated as CASSPTGDRLGYTF.

Remarks on this clone: Other DNA sequences within the sample encode an identical CDR3. The CDR3 spells CASSSGQGAYEQYF. The CDR3 DNA reads TGTGCCAGCAGTTCAGGACAGGGCGCCTACGAGCAGTACTTC. This chain connects TRBV28 to TRBJ2-7, with TRBD1 identical over 8 bases. Germline CDR1 and CDR2: MDHEN and SYDVKM. This CDR3 region has 14 residues. V trimming: 4 bases; J trimming: 2 bases; junction bases outside the gene matches: 4.

Comments on this clone: A read error may account for a junction end that differs from germline. The chain has TRBV29-1 and TRBJ2-5, with 7 bases aligning to TRBD2. The CDR3 is 15 amino acids. Germline loops: CDR1 SQVTM, CDR2 ANQGSEA. The CDR3 sequence is CSVPAGGSRQENQYF. As DNA, the CDR3 is TGCAGCGTCCCCGCTGGCGGGAGCCGGCAAGAGAACCAGTACTTC.

The chain recombines TRBV5-1 with TRBJ2-2; the D is unclear. The CDR3 sequence is 14 residues long. Germline CDR1 reads SGHRS; CDR2 reads YFSETQ. V was pared by 0 bases and J by 7 bases, with 10 bases between. The CDR3 here is CASSLVGGDGELFF. The CDR3 DNA reads TGCGCCAGCAGCTTGGTCGGTGGAGACGGGGAGCTGTTTTTT.

The genes are TRBV6-6 and TRBJ2-2; no reliable D call. The CDR3 is 14 amino acids. The V and J ends lost 6 bases and 0 bases respectively, with 8 bases between them. Germline values: CDR1 MNHNY, CDR2 SVGAGI (reference sequence). The CDR3 loop is CASREQPNTGELFF. CDR3 sequence (DNA): TGTGCCAGCAGAGAACAACCGAACACCGGGGAGCTGTTTTTT.

The rearrangement joins TRBV7-9 to TRBJ1-2; no reliable D call. This CDR3 contains 16 residues. V was trimmed by 3 bases and J by 5 bases, leaving 19 bases between them. The germline V gene has CDR1 SEHNR and CDR2 FQNEAQ (reference sequence). CDR3 bases: TGTGCCAGCAGCTTCACCACCTCTACTAGTTTTTATGGCTACACCTTC. Protein product: CASSFTTSTSFYGYTF.

The V gene is TRBV5-4, the J gene TRBJ2-5; 9 bases line up with TRBD2. Germline V gene sequence: CDR1 SGHNT, CDR2 YYREEE (reference sequence). The trim removed 4 bases at V and 2 bases at J, leaving 6 bases unmatched. CDR3 size: 15 residues. CDR3 DNA: TGTGCCAGCAGCCCCTGGACTAGCGCTCAAGAGACCCAGTACTTC. Amino acid sequence: CASSPWTSAQETQYF.

The V call is TRBV29-1, the J call TRBJ2-7; D unresolved. The CDR3 is made up of 11 amino acids. In germline, CDR1 is SQVTM, CDR2 ANQGSEA. V lost 5 bases, J lost 2 bases, and 7 bases lay in between. CDR3 sequence (DNA): TGCAGCGTTCAACAAGCCTACGAGCAGTACTTC. Its translation: CSVQQAYEQYF.

The chain couples TRBV19 to TRBJ1-5; D possibly corresponds to TRBD1 (6 bases). The germline gives CDR1 LNHDA, CDR2 SQIVND (reference sequence). The length of the CDR3 is 15 residues. V lost 0 bases and J lost 6, with 12 bases in between. CDR3 region: CASSIDRGGLQPQHF. In DNA, the CDR3 is TGTGCCAGTAGTATAGATCGGGGGGGCCTTCAGCCCCAGCATTTT.

V usage is TRBV11-1 and J usage is TRBJ1-2, with D uncertain. V lost 3 bases, J lost 3 bases, and 8 bases lay in between. The CDR3 is 13 residues long. Germline CDR1 and CDR2: SGHAT and FQDESV (reference sequence). CDR3 loop: CASSFGEDYGYTF. CDR3 sequence (DNA): TGTGCCAGCAGCTTCGGGGAGGACTATGGCTACACCTTC.

This chain connects TRBV6-4 to TRBJ1-1; 11 positions match TRBD1. Germline V gene data show CDR1 as MRHNA and CDR2 as SNTAGT. Trimming cost V 2 bases and J 4 bases; bases outside gene matches: 3. The CDR3 consists of 15 residues. This chain's CDR3 is CASSDGTGGTTEAFF. In nucleotides, the CDR3 is TGTGCCAGCAGTGACGGGACAGGGGGGACCACTGAAGCTTTCTTT.

This chain connects TRBV11-2 to TRBJ2-3, with 7 nucleotides matching TRBD2. Looked up from germline, CDR1 is SGHAT and CDR2 is FQNNGV. The V gene end was trimmed by 4 bases and the J gene end by 2 bases; junction bases not matched to a gene: 3. This CDR3 comprises 14 residues. CDR3: CASSYSGFTDTQYF. The CDR3 bases are TGTGCCAGCAGCTATAGCGGGTTCACAGATACGCAGTATTTT.

CDR3 residues: CASSPSPRATTNEKLFF. The CDR3 nucleotides are TGTGCCAGCAGCCCGAGCCCGAGAGCAACAACTAATGAAAAACTGTTTTTT. The chain has TRBV9 and TRBJ1-4; D gene uncertain. The V and J ends lost 4 bases and 0 bases respectively, with 16 bases between them. The CDR3 runs to 17 residues. Germline CDR1 SGDLS, CDR2 YYNGEE. The entire variable domain, with the rest obtained from reference TRBV9 and TRBJ1-4, is as follows: DSGVTQTPKHLITATGQRVTLRCSPRSGDLSVYWYQQSLDQGLQFLIQYYNGEERAKGNILERFSAQQFPDLHSELNLSSLELGDSALYFCASSPSPRATTNEKLFFGSGTQLSVL.

The chain links TRBV4-2 to TRBJ2-1, with 7 bases that match TRBD2. Trimming at V came to 0 bases and at J to 4 bases, leaving 6 bases not matched to a gene. The CDR3 extends over 16 amino acids. Germline CDR1 LGHNA, CDR2 YNFKEQ. For the CDR3, the DNA is TGTGCCAGCAGCCAAGATGGGGGGGACCCTTACAATGAGCAGTTCTTC. This codes for CASSQDGGDPYNEQFF.

This sequence joins TRBV7-9 and TRBJ1-1; 8 positions match TRBD1. Trimming at V came to 10 bases and at J to 4 bases, leaving 8 bases not matched to a gene. The CDR3 runs to 13 residues. Germline CDR1 is SEHNR and CDR2 is FQNEAQ (reference sequence). The CDR3 is CAIGTGGSTEAFF. Here the CDR3 DNA reads TGTGCCATCGGGACAGGTGGGAGCACTGAAGCTTTCTTT.

The chain links TRBV18 to TRBJ1-1, with D uncertain. This CDR3 is 13 amino acids long. Per germline, CDR1 KGHSH and CDR2 LQKENI. Between the trimmed V and J ends, which lost 2 bases and 1 base, there was a span of 5 bases. This CDR3 is CASSPGENTEAFF. The DNA for the CDR3 is TGTGCCAGCTCACCAGGAGAGAACACTGAAGCTTTCTTT. The complete variable domain, with remaining parts taken from reference TRBV18 and TRBJ1-1, reads NAGVMQNPRHLVRRRGQEARLRCSPMKGHSHVYWYRQLPEEGLKFMVYLQKENIIDESGMPKERFSAEFPKEGPSILRIQQVVRGDSAAYFCASSPGENTEAFFGQGTRLTVV.

The J gene is TRBJ2-2, the V gene TRBV4-1; 11 bases are shared with TRBD2. Trimming took 4 bases from V and 5 from J; bases not matched to a gene: 6. CDR3 length: 16 amino acids. Looked up from germline, CDR1 is MGHRA and CDR2 is YSYEKL. The chain's CDR3 is CASSRIAGGPTGELFF. The CDR3 coding sequence is TGCGCCAGCAGCCGTATAGCGGGGGGGCCAACCGGGGAGCTGTTTTTT.

V usage is TRBV28 and J usage is TRBJ1-5; TRBD1 aligns across 9 bases. J was trimmed by 8 bases and V by 0 bases; bases with no gene match: 5. The CDR3 has 15 residues. The V gene's germline CDR1 is MDHEN and CDR2 SYDVKM. The CDR3, as DNA: TGTGCCAGCAGTTTATGGGCGGGACAGGGAAAGCCCCAGCATTTT. As protein: CASSLWAGQGKPQHF.

The V call is TRBV5-8, the J call TRBJ2-2; D remains unclear. Per germline, CDR1 SGHTS and CDR2 YDEGEE. Deletions cut 1 base from V and 5 bases from J, with 6 bases between. This CDR3 has 13 amino acids. The CDR3 DNA follows: TGTGCCAGCAGCTTGAAGCGAACCGGGGAGCTGTTTTTT. Protein: CASSLKRTGELFF.

This sequence joins TRBV5-6 and TRBJ2-7; TRBD1 might be the D (6 bases). The V and J ends lost 0 bases and 2 bases respectively, with 9 bases between them. Germline CDR1 is SGHDT and CDR2 is YYEEEE. CDR3 length equals 14 residues. The chain's CDR3 is CASSLEDSPYEQYF. The CDR3 DNA follows: TGTGCCAGCAGCTTGGAGGACAGTCCCTACGAGCAGTACTTC.

The V and J genes are TRBV2 and TRBJ2-3; TRBD2 matches at 11 bases. The germline gives CDR1 SNHLY, CDR2 FYNNEI. V trimming: 8 bases; J trimming: 0 bases; junction bases outside the gene matches: 1. CDR3 length: 14 amino acids. CDR3 region: CASGTSGSTDTQYF. The CDR3 nucleotides read TGTGCCAGCGGGACTAGCGGCAGCACAGATACGCAGTATTTT.

The chain joins TRBV7-9 to TRBJ2-1, with 7 bases identical to TRBD2. Germline CDR1 reads SEHNR; CDR2 reads FQNEAQ (reference sequence). Trimming removed 5 bases from V and 10 bases from J; junction bases left unmatched: 17. This CDR3 contains 16 residues. The CDR3 coding sequence is TGTGCCAGCAGCGCCATCCCGGGACTACTAAAGGAGGAGCAGTTCTTC. Encoded protein: CASSAIPGLLKEEQFF.

V gene TRBV5-5 combines with J gene TRBJ1-6, with D unresolved. Germline V CDR1 and CDR2: SGHKS, YYEKEE (reference sequence). Trimming left V 2 bases short and J 3 bases short, with 9 bases between. This CDR3 has 15 residues. The CDR3 is CASSFAQSYNSPLHF. The DNA for the CDR3 is TGTGCCAGCAGCTTTGCACAGAGCTATAATTCACCCCTCCACTTT.

About this clone: The sample has other DNA sequences that encode this CDR3 too. The rearrangement uses TRBV28 and TRBJ1-2, with D perhaps TRBD1 (6 bases). V shed 2 bases and J shed 2 bases, with 6 bases lying between them. The CDR3 sequence is 13 residues long. Germline CDR1 MDHEN, CDR2 SYDVKM. CDR3 region: CASSLGQNYGYTF. CDR3 in DNA: TGTGCCAGCAGTTTAGGACAGAACTATGGCTACACCTTC.

The chain carries TRBV29-1 and TRBJ1-1; D perhaps matches TRBD1 (6 bases). Per germline, CDR1 SQVTM and CDR2 ANQGSEA. Trimming stripped 4 bases from V and 4 bases from J, with 10 bases between. The CDR3 is made up of 12 amino acids. The DNA of the CDR3 is TGCAGCGTTGCGGACAGCGGCACTGAAGCTTTCTTT. Translating gives CSVADSGTEAFF.

The J gene is TRBJ1-5, the V gene TRBV4-1; D is unclear. V was clipped by 1 base and J by 4 bases, with 11 bases between them. This CDR3 is 15 amino acids long. Per the germline V gene, CDR1 is MGHRA and CDR2 is YSYEKL. The DNA for the CDR3 is TGCGCCAGCAGCCAAGGGGCGGGCGGAAATCAGCCCCAGCATTTT. The encoded protein is CASSQGAGGNQPQHF.

J is TRBJ1-1 and V is TRBV5-1; D not resolved. Per the germline V gene, CDR1 is SGHRS and CDR2 is YFSETQ. CDR3 size: 12 residues. V was clipped by 3 bases and J by 1 base, with 4 bases between them. The CDR3 DNA sequence: TGCGCCAGCAGCTCACAGAACACTGAAGCTTTCTTT. Residues: CASSSQNTEAFF.

CDR3 bases: TGTGCCAGTAGCCCAAGGAGAGGCAATCAGCCCCAGCATTTT. Translating gives CASSPRRGNQPQHF. The chain employs TRBV19 and TRBJ1-5; D ambiguous. Deletions cut 6 bases from V and 2 bases from J, with 11 bases between. Germline CDR1 and CDR2: LNHDA and SQIVND (reference sequence). This CDR3 contains 14 residues.